These 10 T cell receptor beta chains share one sample of origin, sequenced in a study of vaccination and CD4 T cells after COVID-19 (dated by TCRdb to between 2021 and 2024). The library was generated by PCR. The sample was run on an Illumina iSeq 100. DNA from cultured CD4+ T cells underwent TCR sequencing with the Oncomine TCR Beta short-read assay at the Johns Hopkins FTIC core. TCRdb reran the public reads through fastp at Q25 and MiXCR, keeping productive beta chains. Identical CDR3 protein sequences are pooled into one entry, listed with their most common genes and DNA. The sample table shows 20,000 to 25,000 distinct CDR3 sequences, and 30% to 45% are seen once. The top ten clones comprise 4.5% to 5% of the sample. This specimen's treatment or condition label, per the study, means: roughly 11-day PBMC culture with coronavirus spike peptide pools or control peptides (ViraFEST assay). For these receptors, no antigen is known.

Sequencing used CD4+ T cells from blood, cultured in vitro, obtained before SARS-CoV-2 vaccination. The receptors come from a human donor who had recovered from COVID-19.

The rearrangement joins TRBV18 to TRBJ1-1; D remains unclear. This CDR3 is 15 amino acids long. V was cut by 2 bases and J by 0 bases, with 10 bases left in between. Per germline, CDR1 KGHSH and CDR2 LQKENI. DNA of the CDR3: TGTGCCAGCTCACCAACGAAACAAGTGAACACTGAAGCTTTCTTT. Amino acids: CASSPTKQVNTEAFF.

This clonotype qualifies as large (0.1 to 1%). The J gene is TRBJ1-1, the V gene TRBV6-5, with a weak D call TRBD1 (5 bases). The CDR3 is made up of 16 amino acids. Looked up from germline, CDR1 is MNHEY and CDR2 is SVGAGI. Trimming pared 4 bases from V and 5 bases from J, leaving 20 bases between. Written as DNA, the CDR3 is TGTGCCAGCAGTTCTCTGTCGGGCAGGGCCGTTACTGAAGCTTTCTTT. It is translated as CASSSLSGRAVTEAFF.

The gene calls are TRBV6-1 and TRBJ2-1, with 7 bases lining up with TRBD2. The germline CDR1 and CDR2 sequences are MNHNS and SASEGT. V shed 8 bases, J shed 0 bases, and the junction held 4 bases outside the gene matches. The CDR3 has 14 amino acids. The DNA of the CDR3 is TGTGCCAGCGGTAGCGGGCACTCCTACAATGAGCAGTTCTTC. This encodes CASGSGHSYNEQFF.

V and J are TRBV6-1 and TRBJ1-1; 7 nucleotides align to TRBD1. The CDR3 length is 13 residues. V lost 3 bases and J lost 5; bases outside the gene matches: 3. Germline CDR1 and CDR2: MNHNS and SASEGT. The CDR3 reads CASSDRQGTEAFF. DNA for the CDR3: TGTGCCAGCAGTGATCGACAGGGAACTGAAGCTTTCTTT.

The rearrangement joins TRBV10-1 to TRBJ1-2; D is undetermined. V gave up 7 bases and J gave up 5 bases, with 32 bases separating them. The CDR3 spans 19 residues. In germline, CDR1 is WNHNN, CDR2 SYGVQD (reference sequence). As DNA, the CDR3 is TGCGCCAGCACCGACGCCCCCTCATCTTCACCTCCGAGTCAGTATGGCTACACCTTC. The encoded protein is CASTDAPSSSPPSQYGYTF.

This clonotype has more than one count but fewer than ten. V and J are TRBV7-9 and TRBJ1-5; D uncertain. This CDR3 has 10 amino acids. V gave up 8 bases and J gave up 5 bases, with 4 bases separating them. Per the germline V gene, CDR1 is SEHNR and CDR2 is FQNEAQ (reference sequence). CDR3 sequence: CASAYQPQHF. For the CDR3, the DNA is TGTGCCAGCGCATATCAGCCCCAGCATTTT. Filled out from reference TRBV7-9 and TRBJ1-5, the complete variable domain reads DTGVSQNPRHKITKRGQNVTFRCDPISEHNRLYWYRQTLGQGPEFLTYFQNEAQLEKSRLLSDRFSAERPKGSFSTLEIQRTEQGDSAMYLCASAYQPQHFGDGTRLSIL.

This clonotype was counted between two and nine times. The rearrangement links TRBV6-1 to TRBJ2-1; 7 bases match TRBD1. The CDR3 has 16 amino acids. Germline V gene data show CDR1 as MNHNS and CDR2 as SASEGT. V lost 5 bases, J lost 3 bases, and 10 bases stayed unmatched. The CDR3 protein is CASSLQEGALYNEQFF. DNA of the CDR3: TGTGCCAGCAGTCTCCAAGAGGGGGCACTCTACAATGAGCAGTTCTTC.

The chain employs TRBV7-2 and TRBJ2-5, with no clear D. Germline lookup yields CDR1 SGHTA and CDR2 FQGNSA. The germline V and J ends were trimmed by 2 bases and 5 bases, with 9 bases remaining between them. The CDR3 loop spans 13 amino acids. CDR3 in amino acids: CASSLNVLETQYF. DNA of the CDR3: TGTGCCAGCAGCTTAAACGTGCTTGAGACCCAGTACTTC.

This chain uses TRBV19 with TRBJ1-2; weak D call: TRBD1 (5 bases). Trimming cost V 3 bases and J 2 bases, with 16 bases left between them. Germline CDR1 and CDR2: LNHDA and SQIVND (reference sequence). This CDR3 comprises 16 residues. CDR3 in DNA: TGTGCCAGTAGTATCCCCGCCGGGACGTCCAACTATGGCTACACCTTC. Translating gives CASSIPAGTSNYGYTF.

The CDR3, as DNA: TGTGCCAGCAGCTTAGGAGAGACCGGGGAGCTGTTTTTT. Protein sequence: CASSLGETGELFF. The V call is TRBV11-2, the J call TRBJ2-2; D ambiguous. Trimming shortened V by 1 base and J by 5 bases, and 5 bases separated the two germline ends. The CDR3 covers 13 residues. Germline CDR1 is SGHAT and CDR2 is FQNNGV.